This entry features one TCR beta chain sequence. This clone's antigen is unknown. Base qualities are not provided; no much larger clone lies one nucleotide away. This sample was taken from a study (dated by TCRdb to 2016 to 2017). Between the V and J ends, shortened by 3 bases and 5 bases respectively, the junction contains 16 bases. The CDR3 runs 15 amino acids, cysteine and phenylalanine included. Only the CDR3 region is kept as DNA, spanning 45 bases read in frame from base 1. Reading the germline V gene (reference sequence) gives CDR1 SEHNR and CDR2 FQNEAQ. The library was obtained by RT-PCR. The sequencer was an Illumina MiSeq. TCRdb reworked the public reads: Q25 trimming with fastp, MiXCR clone assembly, productive beta chains retained. Rows merge per CDR3 protein into single entries with the most common DNA and genes. The sample table holds hundreds of thousands of distinct CDR3 sequences, of which 14% were seen once. The ten largest clones capture around 3.3% of the sample.

The sample was memory CD4+ T cells from blood. The source of this sequence is a female donor in good health, serving as a healthy control. The V and J segments used are TRBV7-9 and TRBJ2-5; the D gene could be either TRBD1 or TRBD2, each agreeing at 5 bases. The sequenced DNA: TGTGCCAGCAGCTTTGGGACGCTCAGGTTCGAGACCCAGTACTTC. This codes for CASSFGTLRFETQYF.